The source of this TCR beta chain is a study of T cells in Graves' hyperthyroidism and ophthalmopathy (dated 2019 in TCRdb). Regarding the study in general: Peripheral blood samples were taken at initial diagnosis, before any treatment was given. TCR V-J signatures able to tell the groups apart were searched for in a discovery cohort of some 100 patients, of whom approximately 40 had Graves' ophthalmopathy and 57 had stable Graves' hyperthyroidism. Prospective prediction of ophthalmopathy was tested in an independent validation cohort of 18 hyperthyroidism patients and 15 to 17 patients who later progressed to ophthalmopathy. For training and testing, the 100 patients in the discovery cohort were randomly divided in a 7:3 ratio. The study also compared thyroid tissue and blood T-cell repertoires from more than 5 Graves' hyperthyroidism patients. Following sampling, methimazole starting at 30 mg daily was given to hyperthyroidism patients, and high-dose intravenous methylprednisolone was given to ophthalmopathy patients. The paper describes TCR Vbeta CDR3 sequencing of about 140 peripheral blood samples, made up of some 42 ophthalmopathy patients, around 73 hyperthyroidism patients and 17 progressor patients. Results the study describes overall, beyond this receptor: A model built on a 13 V-J signature distinguished ophthalmopathy from stable hyperthyroidism, reaching roughly 88% sensitivity and approximately 81% specificity in cross-validation and 80%/75% in testing. In validation, the model predicted progression to ophthalmopathy a median of around six months before onset, with around 70% sensitivity and roughly 73% specificity. Most expanded thyroid clonotypes (frequency above 0.001) were also detected in blood, suggesting blood repertoires may reflect thyroid immune responses. No statistical method was used to set the sample size in advance, and investigators knew the group allocation.

Stable Graves' hyperthyroidism was defined as the absence of progression to ophthalmopathy over 18 months of follow-up. The hyperthyroidism patients were between 18 and 65 years old and newly diagnosed, with a disease duration of less than 2 months. Patients with uncontrolled infections, other autoimmune diseases, pregnancy or lactation were excluded. Diagnoses were based on clinical symptoms, serum thyroxine and TRAb, thyroid ultrasound and orbital computed tomography. PBMCs were separated from roughly 9.6 ml of fresh peripheral blood using Ficoll-Paque density gradient centrifugation. Trizol reagent was used to extract total RNA, and RNA quality was then checked on an Agilent 2100 Bioanalyzer. To note about this clonotype: The target of this receptor is not known. No clone much larger than this one lies a single base away; base qualities are absent.

The TCR beta CDR3 regions were amplified from the RNA transcripts. The first round of RT-PCR for the TCR CDR3 was performed with the HTBI primer set and the Qiagen OneStep RT-PCR kit. A second multiplex PCR round built the libraries, followed by size selection and purification. Sequencing of the libraries was done on an Illumina HiSeq2000 using paired-end 100 bp reads. As for how the authors treated the data: SOAPnuke was used to process the raw data, throwing out any read that contained adapters or uncalled bases, had a mean Phred below 15, or lacked an exact constant-primer or identifier match. High-quality paired reads were merged with COPE v1.2.5, and unique nucleotide sequences were defined as clonotypes. Clonotypes were aligned to IMGT TRBV, TRBD and TRBJ reference segments using MiTCR v1.1. The analysis was restricted to V-J combinations with a frequency above 0.0001, which together covered just over 99% of the repertoires. The TCS score was defined as F50 (clonal expansion) divided by E x V (chaos), with BLOSUM62-based TCRdist calculated between CDR3 peptides within each V-J. Welch's t-statistics and random forest reduced roughly 530 V-J features to around 14, which were used in a naive Bayes classifier (R e1071). Using fastp trimming at Q25 and MiXCR clonotype assembly, TCRdb reanalyzed the public sequencing data and kept in-frame beta chains. Here each entry gathers all rows of one CDR3 protein and keeps the most common genes and DNA. TCRdb, not the authors, supplied the V and J calls. The table for this sample lists approximately 360,000 distinct CDR3 sequences; approximately 25% of them were counted only once. Jointly, the top ten make up less than 75% of the sample.

Trimming accounts for 0 bases at V and 3 bases at J, while the number of junction bases matched to no gene is 4. Spanning cysteine to phenylalanine, the CDR3 consists of 14 amino acids. Of all the DNA, just the CDR3 is kept, 42 bases in frame from base 1. CDR1 and CDR2 are drawn from the germline V gene (reference sequence): DFQATT, SNEGSKA. This sequence originates from a man between 45 and 60 years old with Graves' hyperthyroidism. Sequenced: blood. Here the chain combines TRBV20-1 and TRBJ2-7, with 8 bases aligning to TRBD1. The sequenced DNA: TGCAGTGCTAGAGACTCCGGACAGGGCTACGAGCAGTACTTC. Its translation reads: CSARDSGQGYEQYF.